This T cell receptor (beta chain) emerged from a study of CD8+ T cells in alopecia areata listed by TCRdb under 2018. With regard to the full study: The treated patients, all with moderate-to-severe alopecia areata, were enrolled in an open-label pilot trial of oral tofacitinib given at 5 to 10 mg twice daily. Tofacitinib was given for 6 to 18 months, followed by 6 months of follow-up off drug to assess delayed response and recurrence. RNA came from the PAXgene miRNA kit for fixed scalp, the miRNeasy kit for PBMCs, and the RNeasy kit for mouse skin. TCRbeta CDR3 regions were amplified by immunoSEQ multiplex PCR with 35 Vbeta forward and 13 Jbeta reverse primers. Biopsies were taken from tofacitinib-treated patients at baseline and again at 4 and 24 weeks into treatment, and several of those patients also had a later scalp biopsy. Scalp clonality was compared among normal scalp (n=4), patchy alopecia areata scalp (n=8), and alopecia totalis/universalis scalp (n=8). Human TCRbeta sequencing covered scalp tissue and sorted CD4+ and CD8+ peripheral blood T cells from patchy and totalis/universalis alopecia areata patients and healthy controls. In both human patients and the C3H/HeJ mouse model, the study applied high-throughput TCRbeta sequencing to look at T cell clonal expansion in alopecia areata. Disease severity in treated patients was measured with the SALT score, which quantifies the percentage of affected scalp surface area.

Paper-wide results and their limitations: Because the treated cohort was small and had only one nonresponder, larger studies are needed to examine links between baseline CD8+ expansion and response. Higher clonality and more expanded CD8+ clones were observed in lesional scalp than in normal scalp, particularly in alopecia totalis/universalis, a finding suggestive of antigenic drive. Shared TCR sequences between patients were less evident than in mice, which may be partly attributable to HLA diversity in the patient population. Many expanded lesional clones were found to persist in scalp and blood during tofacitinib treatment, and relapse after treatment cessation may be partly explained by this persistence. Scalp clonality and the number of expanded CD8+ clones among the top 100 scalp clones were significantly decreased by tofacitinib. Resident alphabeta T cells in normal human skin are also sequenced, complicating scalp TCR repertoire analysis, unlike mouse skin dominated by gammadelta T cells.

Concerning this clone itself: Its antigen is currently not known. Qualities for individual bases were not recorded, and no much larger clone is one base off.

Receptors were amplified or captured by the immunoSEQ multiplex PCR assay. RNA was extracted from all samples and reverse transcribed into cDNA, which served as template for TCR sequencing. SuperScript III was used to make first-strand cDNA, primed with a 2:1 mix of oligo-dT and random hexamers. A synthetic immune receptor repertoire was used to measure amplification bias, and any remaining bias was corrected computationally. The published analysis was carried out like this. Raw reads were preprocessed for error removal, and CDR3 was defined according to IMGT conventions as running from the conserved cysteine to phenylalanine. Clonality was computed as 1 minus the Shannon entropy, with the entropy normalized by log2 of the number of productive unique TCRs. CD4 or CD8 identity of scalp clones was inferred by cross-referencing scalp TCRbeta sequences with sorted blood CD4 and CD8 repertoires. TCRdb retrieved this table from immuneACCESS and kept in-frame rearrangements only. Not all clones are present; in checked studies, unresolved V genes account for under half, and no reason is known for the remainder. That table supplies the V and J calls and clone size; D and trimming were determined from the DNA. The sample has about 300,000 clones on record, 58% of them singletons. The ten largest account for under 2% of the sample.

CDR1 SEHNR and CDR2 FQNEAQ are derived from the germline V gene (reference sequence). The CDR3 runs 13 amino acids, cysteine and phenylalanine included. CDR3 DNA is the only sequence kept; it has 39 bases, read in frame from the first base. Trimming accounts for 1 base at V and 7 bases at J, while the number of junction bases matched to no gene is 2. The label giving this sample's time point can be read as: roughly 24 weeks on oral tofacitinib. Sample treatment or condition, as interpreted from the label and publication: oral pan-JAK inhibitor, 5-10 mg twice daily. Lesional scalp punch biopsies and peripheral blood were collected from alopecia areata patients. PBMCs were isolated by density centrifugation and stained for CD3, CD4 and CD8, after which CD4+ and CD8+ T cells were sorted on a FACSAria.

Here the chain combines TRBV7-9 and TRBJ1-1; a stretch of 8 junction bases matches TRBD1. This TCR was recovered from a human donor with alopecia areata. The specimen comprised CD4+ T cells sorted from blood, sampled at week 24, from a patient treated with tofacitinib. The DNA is TGTGCCAGCAGCTTAGGGACAGGGAGTGAAGCTTTCTTT. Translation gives CASSLGTGSEAFF.